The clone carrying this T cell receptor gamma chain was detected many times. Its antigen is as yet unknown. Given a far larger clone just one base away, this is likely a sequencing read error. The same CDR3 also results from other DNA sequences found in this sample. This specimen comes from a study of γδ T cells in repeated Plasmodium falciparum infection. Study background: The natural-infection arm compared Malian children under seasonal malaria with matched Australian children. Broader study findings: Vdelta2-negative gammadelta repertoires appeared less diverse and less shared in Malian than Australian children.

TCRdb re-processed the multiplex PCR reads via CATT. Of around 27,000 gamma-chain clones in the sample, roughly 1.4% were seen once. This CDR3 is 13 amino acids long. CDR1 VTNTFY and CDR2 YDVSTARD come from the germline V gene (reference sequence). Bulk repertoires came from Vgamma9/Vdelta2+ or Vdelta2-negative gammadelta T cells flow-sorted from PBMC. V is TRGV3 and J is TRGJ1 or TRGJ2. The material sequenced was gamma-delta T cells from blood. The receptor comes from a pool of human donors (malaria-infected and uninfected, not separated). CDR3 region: CATWDTQRDKKLF. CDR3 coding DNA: TGTGCCACCTGGGACACGCAAAGAGATAAGAAACTCTTC.